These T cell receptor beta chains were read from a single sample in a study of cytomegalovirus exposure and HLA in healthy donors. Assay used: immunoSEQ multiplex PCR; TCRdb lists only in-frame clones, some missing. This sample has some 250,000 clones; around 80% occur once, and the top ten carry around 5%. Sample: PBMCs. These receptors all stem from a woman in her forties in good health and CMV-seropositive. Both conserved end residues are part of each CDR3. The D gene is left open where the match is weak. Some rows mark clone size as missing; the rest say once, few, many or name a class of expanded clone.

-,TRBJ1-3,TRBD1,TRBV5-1,TGCGCCAGCAGCTTGGCCTCTGGACAGGGGGCTTCAGGAAACACCATATATTTT,CASSLASGQGASGNTIYF
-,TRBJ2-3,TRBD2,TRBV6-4,TGTGCCAGCAGTGACAGGAGCGGGAGCGGCGCAGATACGCAGTATTTT,CASSDRSGSGADTQYF
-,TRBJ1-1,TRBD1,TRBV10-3,TGTGCCATCAGGCGGACAGGGCAGAACACTGAAGCTTTCTTT,CAIRRTGQNTEAFF
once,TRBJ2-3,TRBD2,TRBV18,TGTGCCAGCACCCAGCGGGGGGGGTTCACAGATACGCAGTATTTT,CASTQRGGFTDTQYF
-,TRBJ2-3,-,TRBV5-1,TGCGCCAGCAGCTTGGAACGGGGTAGCACAGATACGCAGTATTTT,CASSLERGSTDTQYF
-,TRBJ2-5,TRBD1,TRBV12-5,TGTGCTAGTGGCCTCCTCTCCGGGACAGCCCTCCAAGAGACCCAGTACTTC,CASGLLSGTALQETQYF
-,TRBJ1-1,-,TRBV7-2,TGTGCCAGCTCTATGGGGGGGGACACTGAAGCTTTCTTT,CASSMGGDTEAFF
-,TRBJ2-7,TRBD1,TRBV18,TGTGCCAGCTCACAACCAGGGGGCGGTGGGACCCGAAGCTCCTACGAGCAGTACTTC,CASSQPGGGGTRSSYEQYF
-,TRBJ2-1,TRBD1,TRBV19,TGTGCCAGTAGTACGGGACAGGGAGGCTCCTACAATGAGCAGTTCTTC,CASSTGQGGSYNEQFF
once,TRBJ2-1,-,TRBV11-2,TGTGCCAGCAGCGACCTTTCGGGAGTTTTCAATGAGCAGTTCTTC,CASSDLSGVFNEQFF
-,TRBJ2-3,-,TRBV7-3,TGTGCCAGCAGCTTAAAATTTGTGGAGGGGCCTGGCACAGATACGCAGTATTTT,CASSLKFVEGPGTDTQYF
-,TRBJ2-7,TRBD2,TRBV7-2,TGTGCCAGCAGCTTCAGCGGGGGGGCTTCCTACGAGCAGTACTTC,CASSFSGGASYEQYF
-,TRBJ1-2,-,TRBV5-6,TGTGCCAGCAGCTGGGAAGGGGTCGGGGGCTACACCTTC,CASSWEGVGGYTF
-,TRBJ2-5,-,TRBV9,TGTGCCAGCAGTAGAGGGAACCTCCAAGAGACCCAGTACTTC,CASSRGNLQETQYF
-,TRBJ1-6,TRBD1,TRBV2,TGTGCCAGCAGCGGATCCGGGACAGGGAATTCACCCCTCCACTTT,CASSGSGTGNSPLHF